Reported below is one T cell receptor beta chain. Its antigen is still unknown. This specimen comes from a study of cytomegalovirus exposure and HLA in healthy donors. Study outcomes and limitations: Researchers reported from a later analysis that most CMV-associated TCR beta chains appeared HLA-restricted.

13 Jbeta primers and 60 Vbeta primers were used for the PCR. This table comes from immunoSEQ multiplex PCR, and its TCRdb copy is limited to in-frame clones, with some not included. The sample lists over 75,000 clones; 64% were seen once. The CDR3 covers 15 residues. V was clipped by 4 bases and J by 5 bases, with 17 bases between them. Germline CDR1 is SGHAT and CDR2 is FQNNGV. Donors likely had unrecorded immune exposures despite being nominally healthy when sampled. The sequencing sample was made of PBMCs. This clonotype was obtained from a human donor in good health. J is TRBJ1-2 and V is TRBV11-2, with D perhaps TRBD1 (5 bases). CDR3 in amino acids: CASSSQGTLGYGYTF. The CDR3 region has the DNA TGTGCCAGCAGCTCCCAGGGAACCCTAGGGTATGGCTACACCTTC.